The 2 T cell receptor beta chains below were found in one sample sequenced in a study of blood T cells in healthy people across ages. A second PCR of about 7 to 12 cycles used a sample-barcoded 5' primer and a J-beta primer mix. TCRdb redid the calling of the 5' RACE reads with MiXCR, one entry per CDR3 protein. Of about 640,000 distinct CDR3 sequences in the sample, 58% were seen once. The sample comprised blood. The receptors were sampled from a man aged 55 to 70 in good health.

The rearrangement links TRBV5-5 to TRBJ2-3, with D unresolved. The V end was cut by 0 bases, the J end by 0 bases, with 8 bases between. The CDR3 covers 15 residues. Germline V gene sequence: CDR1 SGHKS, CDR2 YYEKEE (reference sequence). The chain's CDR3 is CASSLVPISTDTQYF. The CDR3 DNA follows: TGTGCCAGCAGCTTGGTTCCCATTAGCACAGATACGCAGTATTTT.

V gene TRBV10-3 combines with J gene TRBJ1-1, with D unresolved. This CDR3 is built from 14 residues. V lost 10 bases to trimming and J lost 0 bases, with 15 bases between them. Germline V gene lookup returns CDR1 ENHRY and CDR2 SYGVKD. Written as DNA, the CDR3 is TGTGCCAGCAGCAGGCAGGCCGTGAACACTGAAGCTTTCTTT. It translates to CASSRQAVNTEAFF.